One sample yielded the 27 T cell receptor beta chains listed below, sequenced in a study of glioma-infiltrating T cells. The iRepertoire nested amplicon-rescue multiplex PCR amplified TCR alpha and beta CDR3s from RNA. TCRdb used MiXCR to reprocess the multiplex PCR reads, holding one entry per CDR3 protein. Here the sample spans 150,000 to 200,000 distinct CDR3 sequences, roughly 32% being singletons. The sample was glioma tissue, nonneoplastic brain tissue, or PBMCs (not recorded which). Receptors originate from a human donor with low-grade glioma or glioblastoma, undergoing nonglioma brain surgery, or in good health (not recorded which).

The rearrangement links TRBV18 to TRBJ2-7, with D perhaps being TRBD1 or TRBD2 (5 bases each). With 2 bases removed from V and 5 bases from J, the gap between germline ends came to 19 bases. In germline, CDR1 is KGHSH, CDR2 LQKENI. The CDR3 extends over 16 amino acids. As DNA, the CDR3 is TGTGCCAGCTCACCAAGGCAACGGGACCCGCGGGACGAGCAGTACTTC. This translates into CASSPRQRDPRDEQYF.

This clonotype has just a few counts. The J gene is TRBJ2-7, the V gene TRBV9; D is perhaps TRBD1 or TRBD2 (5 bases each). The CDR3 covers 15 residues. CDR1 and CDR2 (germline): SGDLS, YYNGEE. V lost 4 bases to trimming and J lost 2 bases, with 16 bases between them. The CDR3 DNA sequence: TGTGCCAGCAGCCCACGCCTCCTGGGGGCCTACGAGCAGTACTTC. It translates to CASSPRLLGAYEQYF. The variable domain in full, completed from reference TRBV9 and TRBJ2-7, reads DSGVTQTPKHLITATGQRVTLRCSPRSGDLSVYWYQQSLDQGLQFLIQYYNGEERAKGNILERFSAQQFPDLHSELNLSSLELGDSALYFCASSPRLLGAYEQYFGPGTRLTVT.

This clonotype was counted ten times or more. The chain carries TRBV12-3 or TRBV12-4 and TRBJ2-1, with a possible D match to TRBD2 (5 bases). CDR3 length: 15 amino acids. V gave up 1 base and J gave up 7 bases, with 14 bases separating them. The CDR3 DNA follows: TGTGCCAGCAGTTTAGTAACGGGGTCGAGGAATGAGCAGTTCTTC. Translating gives CASSLVTGSRNEQFF.

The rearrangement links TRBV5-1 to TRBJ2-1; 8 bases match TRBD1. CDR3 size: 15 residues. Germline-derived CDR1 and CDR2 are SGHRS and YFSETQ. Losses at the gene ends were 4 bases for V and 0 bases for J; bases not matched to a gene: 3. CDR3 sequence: CASSPTGDSYNEQFF. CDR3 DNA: TGCGCCAGCAGCCCGACAGGGGACTCCTACAATGAGCAGTTCTTC.

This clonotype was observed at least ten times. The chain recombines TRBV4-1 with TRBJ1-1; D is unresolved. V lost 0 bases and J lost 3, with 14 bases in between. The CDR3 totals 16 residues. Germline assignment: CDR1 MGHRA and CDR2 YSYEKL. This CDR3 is CASSQDLRLLDTEAFF. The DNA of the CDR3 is TGCGCCAGCAGCCAAGATCTTAGGCTCCTGGACACTGAAGCTTTCTTT.

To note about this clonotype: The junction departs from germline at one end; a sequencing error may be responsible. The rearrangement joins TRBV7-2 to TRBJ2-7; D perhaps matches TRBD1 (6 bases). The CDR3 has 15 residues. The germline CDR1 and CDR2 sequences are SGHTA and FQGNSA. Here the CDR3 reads CASGFNMGRGYEQYF. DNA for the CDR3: TGTGCCAGCGGCTTTAACATGGGCAGGGGCTACGAGCAGTACTTC.

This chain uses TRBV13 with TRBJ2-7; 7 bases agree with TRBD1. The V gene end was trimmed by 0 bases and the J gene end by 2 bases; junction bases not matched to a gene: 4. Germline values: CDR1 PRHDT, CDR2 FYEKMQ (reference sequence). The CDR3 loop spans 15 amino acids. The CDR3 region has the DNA TGTGCCAGCAGCTTAGGGCAGGGGGATACCTACGAGCAGTACTTC. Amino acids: CASSLGQGDTYEQYF.

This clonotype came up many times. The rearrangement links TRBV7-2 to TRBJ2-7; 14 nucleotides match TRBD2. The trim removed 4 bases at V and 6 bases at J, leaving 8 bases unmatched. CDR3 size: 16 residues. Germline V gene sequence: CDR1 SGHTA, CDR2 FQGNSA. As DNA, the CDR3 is TGTGCCAGCAGCTCGGGACTAGCGGGAGACTTGGGCGAGCAGTACTTC. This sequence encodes CASSSGLAGDLGEQYF.

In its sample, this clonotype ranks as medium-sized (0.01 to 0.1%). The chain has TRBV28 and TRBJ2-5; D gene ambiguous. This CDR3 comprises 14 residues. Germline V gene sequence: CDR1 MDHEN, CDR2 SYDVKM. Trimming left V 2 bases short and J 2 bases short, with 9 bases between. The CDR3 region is CASSLRLRQETQYF. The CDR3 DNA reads TGTGCCAGCAGTTTAAGGCTCAGACAAGAGACCCAGTACTTC.

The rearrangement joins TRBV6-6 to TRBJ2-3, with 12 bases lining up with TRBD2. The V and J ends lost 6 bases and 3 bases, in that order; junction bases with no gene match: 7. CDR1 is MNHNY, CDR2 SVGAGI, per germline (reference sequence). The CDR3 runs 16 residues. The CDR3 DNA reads TGTGCCAGCAGGCAGAGGACTAGCGGGATGACAGATACGCAGTATTTT. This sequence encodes CASRQRTSGMTDTQYF.

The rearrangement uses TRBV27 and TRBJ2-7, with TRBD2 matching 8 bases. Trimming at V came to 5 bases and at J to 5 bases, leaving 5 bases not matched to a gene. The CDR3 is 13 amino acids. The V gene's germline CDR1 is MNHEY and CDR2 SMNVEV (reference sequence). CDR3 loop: CASSPGLGNEQYF. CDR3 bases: TGTGCCAGCAGTCCGGGACTAGGCAACGAGCAGTACTTC.

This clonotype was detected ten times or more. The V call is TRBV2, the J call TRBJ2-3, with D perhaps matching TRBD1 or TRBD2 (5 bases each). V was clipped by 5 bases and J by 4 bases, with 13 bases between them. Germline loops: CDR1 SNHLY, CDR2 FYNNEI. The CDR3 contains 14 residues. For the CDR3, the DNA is TGTGCCAGCAGTCCCCAGAGAGGGGCAGATACGCAGTATTTT. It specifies CASSPQRGADTQYF.

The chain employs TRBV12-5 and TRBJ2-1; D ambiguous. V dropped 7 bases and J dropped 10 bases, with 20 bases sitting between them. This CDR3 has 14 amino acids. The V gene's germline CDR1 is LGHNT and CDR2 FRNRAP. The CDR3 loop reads CASALPLSTAEQFF. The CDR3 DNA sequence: TGTGCTAGTGCCCTACCCTTGTCCACCGCGGAGCAGTTCTTC. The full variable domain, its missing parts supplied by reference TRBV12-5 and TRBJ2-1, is DARVTQTPRHKVTEMGQEVTMRCQPILGHNTVFWYRQTMMQGLELLAYFRNRAPLDDSGMPKDRFSAEMPDATLATLKIQPSEPRDSAVYFCASALPLSTAEQFFGPGTRLTVL.

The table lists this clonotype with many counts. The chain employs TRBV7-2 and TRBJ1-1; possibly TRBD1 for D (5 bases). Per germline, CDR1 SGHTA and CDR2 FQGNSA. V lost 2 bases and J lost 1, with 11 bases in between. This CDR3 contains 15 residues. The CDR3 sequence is CASSLKGRSNTEAFF. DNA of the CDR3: TGTGCCAGCAGCTTAAAGGGACGGTCGAACACTGAAGCTTTCTTT.

The CDR3 protein is CASSHMTPQFGDQPQHF. The CDR3 nucleotides read TGTGCCAGCAGCCATATGACTCCACAATTTGGAGATCAGCCCCAGCATTTT. The chain is built from TRBV6-1 and TRBJ1-5; the D is unclear. The CDR3 sequence is 17 residues long. The germline V gene encodes CDR1 MNHNS and CDR2 SASEGT. The V end was cut by 6 bases, the J end by 5 bases, with 23 bases between.

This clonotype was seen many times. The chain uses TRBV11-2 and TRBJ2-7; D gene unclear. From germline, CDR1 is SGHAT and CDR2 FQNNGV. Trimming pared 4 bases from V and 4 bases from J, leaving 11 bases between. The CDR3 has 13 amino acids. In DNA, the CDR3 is TGTGCCAGCAGCTCCCCGCGGAGTTACGAGCAGTACTTC. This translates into CASSSPRSYEQYF.

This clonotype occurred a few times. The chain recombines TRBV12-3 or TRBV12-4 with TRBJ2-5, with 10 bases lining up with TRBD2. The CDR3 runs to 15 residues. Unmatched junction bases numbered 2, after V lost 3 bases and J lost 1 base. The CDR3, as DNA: TGTGCCAGCAGTTTGGGACTAGCGTCCCAAGAGACCCAGTACTTC. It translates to CASSLGLASQETQYF.

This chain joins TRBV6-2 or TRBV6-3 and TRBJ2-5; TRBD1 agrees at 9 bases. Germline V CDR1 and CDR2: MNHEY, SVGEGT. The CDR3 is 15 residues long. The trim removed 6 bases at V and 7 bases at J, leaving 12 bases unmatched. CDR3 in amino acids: CASRPRTGEFWTQYF. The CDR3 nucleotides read TGTGCCAGCAGACCTAGGACAGGGGAATTTTGGACCCAGTACTTC.

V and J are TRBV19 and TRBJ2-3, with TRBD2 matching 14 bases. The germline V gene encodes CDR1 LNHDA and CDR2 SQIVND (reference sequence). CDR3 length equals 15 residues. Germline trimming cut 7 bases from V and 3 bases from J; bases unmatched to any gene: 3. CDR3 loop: CASTWTSGRTDTQYF. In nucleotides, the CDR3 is TGTGCCAGTACCTGGACTAGCGGGAGGACAGATACGCAGTATTTT.

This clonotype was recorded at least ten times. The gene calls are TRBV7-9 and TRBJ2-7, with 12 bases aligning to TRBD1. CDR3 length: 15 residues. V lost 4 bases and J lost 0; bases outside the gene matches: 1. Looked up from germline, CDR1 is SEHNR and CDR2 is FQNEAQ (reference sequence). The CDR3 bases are TGTGCCAGCAGCTGGGGACAGGGGGCCTCCTACGAGCAGTACTTC. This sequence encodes CASSWGQGASYEQYF.

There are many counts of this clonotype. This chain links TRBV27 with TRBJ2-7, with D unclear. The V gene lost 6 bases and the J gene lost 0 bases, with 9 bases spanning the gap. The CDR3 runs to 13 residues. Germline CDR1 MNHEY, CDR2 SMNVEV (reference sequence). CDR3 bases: TGTGCCAGCAGCTTCGACAACTCCTACGAGCAGTACTTC. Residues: CASSFDNSYEQYF.

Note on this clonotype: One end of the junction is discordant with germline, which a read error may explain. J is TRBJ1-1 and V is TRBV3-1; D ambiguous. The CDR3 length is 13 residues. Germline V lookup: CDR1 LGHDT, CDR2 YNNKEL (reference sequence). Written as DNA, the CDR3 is TGTGCCAGAAGCCAAGGCGACGGGCAGGAAGCTTTCTTT. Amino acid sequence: CARSQGDGQEAFF.

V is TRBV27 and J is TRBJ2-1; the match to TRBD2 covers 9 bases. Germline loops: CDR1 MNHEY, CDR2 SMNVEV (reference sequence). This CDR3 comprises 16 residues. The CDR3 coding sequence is TGTTCAAGCAGAAGAAAACTAGCGGGCTCCTACAATGAGCAGTTCTTC. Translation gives CSSRRKLAGSYNEQFF.

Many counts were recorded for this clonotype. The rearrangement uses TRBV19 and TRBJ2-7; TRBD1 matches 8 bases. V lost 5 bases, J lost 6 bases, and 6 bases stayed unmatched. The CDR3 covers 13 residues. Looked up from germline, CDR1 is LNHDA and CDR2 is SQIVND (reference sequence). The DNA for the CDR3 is TGTGCCAGTAGTCCCGGACAGGGCGGCGAGCAGTACTTC. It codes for CASSPGQGGEQYF.

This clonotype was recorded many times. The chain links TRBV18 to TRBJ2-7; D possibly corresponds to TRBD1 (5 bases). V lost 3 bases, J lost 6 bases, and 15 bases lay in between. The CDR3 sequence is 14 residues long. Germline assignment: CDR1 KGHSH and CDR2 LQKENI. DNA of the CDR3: TGTGCCAGCTCACCTTCCGCAGGGTTGGGCGAGCAGTACTTC. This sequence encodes CASSPSAGLGEQYF.

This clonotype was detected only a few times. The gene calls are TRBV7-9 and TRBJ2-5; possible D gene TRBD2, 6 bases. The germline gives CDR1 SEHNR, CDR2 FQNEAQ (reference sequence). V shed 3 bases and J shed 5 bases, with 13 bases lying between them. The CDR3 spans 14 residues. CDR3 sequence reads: CASSFSAGMETQYF. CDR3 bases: TGTGCCAGCAGCTTCTCTGCGGGAATGGAGACCCAGTACTTC.

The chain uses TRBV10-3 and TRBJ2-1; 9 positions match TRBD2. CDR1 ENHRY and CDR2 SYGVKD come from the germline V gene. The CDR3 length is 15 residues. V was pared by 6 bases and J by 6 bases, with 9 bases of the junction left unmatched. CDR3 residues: CAISSSASGINEQFF. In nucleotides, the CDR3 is TGTGCCATCAGCTCTTCGGCTAGCGGGATCAATGAGCAGTTCTTC.